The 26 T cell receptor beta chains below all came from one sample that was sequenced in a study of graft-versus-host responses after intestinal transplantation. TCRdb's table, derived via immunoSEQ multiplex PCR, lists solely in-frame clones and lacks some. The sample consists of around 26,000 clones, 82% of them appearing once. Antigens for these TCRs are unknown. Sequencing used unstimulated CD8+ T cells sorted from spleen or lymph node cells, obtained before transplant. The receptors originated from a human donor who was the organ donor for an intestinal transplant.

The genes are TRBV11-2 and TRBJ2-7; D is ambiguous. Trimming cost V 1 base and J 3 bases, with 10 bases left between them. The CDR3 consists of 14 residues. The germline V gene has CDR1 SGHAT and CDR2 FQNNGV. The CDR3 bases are TGTGCCAGCAGCTTAGTTGTCAGGAGCTACGAGCAGTACTTC. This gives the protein CASSLVVRSYEQYF.

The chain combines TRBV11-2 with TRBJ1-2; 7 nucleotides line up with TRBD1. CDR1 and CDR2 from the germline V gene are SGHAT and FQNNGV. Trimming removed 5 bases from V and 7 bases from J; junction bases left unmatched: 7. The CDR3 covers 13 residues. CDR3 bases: TGTGCCAGCAGCCAGGTGCAGGGGGGTGGCTACACCTTC. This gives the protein CASSQVQGGGYTF.

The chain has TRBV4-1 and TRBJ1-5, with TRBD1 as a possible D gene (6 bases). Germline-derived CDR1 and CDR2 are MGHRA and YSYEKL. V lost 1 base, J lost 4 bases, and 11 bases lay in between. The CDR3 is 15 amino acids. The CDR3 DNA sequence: TGCGCCAGCAGCCAAGTCGCGGACAGAAATCAGCCCCAGCATTTT. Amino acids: CASSQVADRNQPQHF.

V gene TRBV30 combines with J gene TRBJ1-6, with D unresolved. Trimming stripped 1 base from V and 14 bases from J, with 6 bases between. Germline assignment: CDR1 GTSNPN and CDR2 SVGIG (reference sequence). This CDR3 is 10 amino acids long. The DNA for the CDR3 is TGTGCCTGGAGTGACAAAGCCCTCCACTTT. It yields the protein CAWSDKALHF.

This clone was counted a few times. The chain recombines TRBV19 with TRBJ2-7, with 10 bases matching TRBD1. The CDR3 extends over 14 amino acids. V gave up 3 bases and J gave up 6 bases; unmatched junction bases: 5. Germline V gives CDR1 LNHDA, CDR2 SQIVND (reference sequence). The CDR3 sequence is CASSIGTGVSEQYF. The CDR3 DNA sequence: TGTGCCAGTAGTATCGGGACAGGGGTAAGCGAGCAGTACTTC.

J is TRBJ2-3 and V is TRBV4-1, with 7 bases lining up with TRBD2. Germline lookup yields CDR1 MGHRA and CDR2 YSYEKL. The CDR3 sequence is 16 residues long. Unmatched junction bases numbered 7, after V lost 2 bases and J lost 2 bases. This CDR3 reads CASSQSSGRSTDTQYF. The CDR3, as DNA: TGCGCCAGCAGCCAATCTAGCGGACGATCCACAGATACGCAGTATTTT.

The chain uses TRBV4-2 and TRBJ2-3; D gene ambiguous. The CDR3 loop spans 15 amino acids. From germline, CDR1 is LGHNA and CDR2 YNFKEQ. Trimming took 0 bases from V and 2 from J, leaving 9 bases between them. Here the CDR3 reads CASSQENPFTDTQYF. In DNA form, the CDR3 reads TGTGCCAGCAGCCAAGAAAATCCCTTCACAGATACGCAGTATTTT.

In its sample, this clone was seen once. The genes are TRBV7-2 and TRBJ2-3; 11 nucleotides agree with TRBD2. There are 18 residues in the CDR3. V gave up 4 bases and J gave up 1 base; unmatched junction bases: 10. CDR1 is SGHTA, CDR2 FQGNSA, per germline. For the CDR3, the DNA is TGTGCCAGCAGCTCAGATCGACTAGCGGGGTCTGGCACAGATACGCAGTATTTT. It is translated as CASSSDRLAGSGTDTQYF.

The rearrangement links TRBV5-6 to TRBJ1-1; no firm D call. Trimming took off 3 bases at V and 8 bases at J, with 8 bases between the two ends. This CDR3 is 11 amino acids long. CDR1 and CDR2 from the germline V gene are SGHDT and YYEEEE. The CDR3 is CASSSDGEAFF. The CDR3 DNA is TGTGCCAGCAGCTCGGACGGGGAAGCTTTCTTT.

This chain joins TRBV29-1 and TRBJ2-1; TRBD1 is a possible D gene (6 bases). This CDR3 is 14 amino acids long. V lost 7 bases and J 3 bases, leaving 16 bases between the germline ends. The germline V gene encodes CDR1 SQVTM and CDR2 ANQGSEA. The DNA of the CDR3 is TGCAGCGCCCGGGGCAGGGGCGGCTACAATGAGCAGTTCTTC. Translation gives CSARGRGGYNEQFF.

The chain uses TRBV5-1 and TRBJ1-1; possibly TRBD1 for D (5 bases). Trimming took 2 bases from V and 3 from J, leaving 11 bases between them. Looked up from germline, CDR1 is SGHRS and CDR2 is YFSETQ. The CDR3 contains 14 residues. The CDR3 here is CASSFGTPDTEAFF. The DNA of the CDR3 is TGCGCCAGCAGCTTCGGGACCCCGGACACTGAAGCTTTCTTT.

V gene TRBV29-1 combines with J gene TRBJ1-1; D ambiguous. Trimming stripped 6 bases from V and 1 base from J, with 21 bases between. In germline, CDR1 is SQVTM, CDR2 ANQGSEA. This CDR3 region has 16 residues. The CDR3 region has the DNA TGCAGCGTCCCTCCCGGTTCTTGGGCCAAGAACACTGAAGCTTTCTTT. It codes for CSVPPGSWAKNTEAFF.

CDR3: CASRSSYEQYF. CDR3 DNA: TGTGCCAGCCGTAGCTCCTACGAGCAGTACTTC. The chain recombines TRBV6-6 with TRBJ2-5, with D unresolved. The J call is in doubt because the DNA end fits TRBJ2-7 better. The CDR3 runs 11 residues. CDR1 and CDR2 (germline): MNHNY, SVGAGI (reference sequence).

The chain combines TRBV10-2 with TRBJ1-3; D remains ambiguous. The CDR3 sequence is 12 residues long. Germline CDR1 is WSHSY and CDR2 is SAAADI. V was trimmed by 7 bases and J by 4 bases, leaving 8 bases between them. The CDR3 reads CASTVGGNTIYF. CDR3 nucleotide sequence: TGCGCCAGCACCGTTGGGGGAAACACCATATATTTT.

This chain's CDR3 is CASSKIAGLYNEQFF. The DNA of the CDR3 is TGCGCCAGCAGCAAGATAGCGGGACTTTACAATGAGCAGTTCTTC. This chain uses TRBV4-1 with TRBJ2-1; 8 bases are a match to TRBD2. The germline CDR1 and CDR2 sequences are MGHRA and YSYEKL. V was pared by 5 bases and J by 4 bases, with 7 bases of the junction left unmatched. The CDR3 covers 15 residues.

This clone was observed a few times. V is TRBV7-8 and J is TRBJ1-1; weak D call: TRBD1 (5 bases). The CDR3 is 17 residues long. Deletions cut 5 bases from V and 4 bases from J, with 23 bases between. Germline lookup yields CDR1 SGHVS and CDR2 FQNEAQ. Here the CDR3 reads CASSPEIGTPHLTEAFF. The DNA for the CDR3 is TGTGCCAGCAGCCCAGAGATCGGGACCCCCCACCTCACTGAAGCTTTCTTT.

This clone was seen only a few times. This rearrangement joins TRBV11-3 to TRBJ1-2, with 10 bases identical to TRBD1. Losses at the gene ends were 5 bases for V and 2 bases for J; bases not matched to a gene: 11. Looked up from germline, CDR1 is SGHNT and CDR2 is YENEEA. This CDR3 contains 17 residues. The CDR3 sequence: CASSNRDRGSWNYGYTF. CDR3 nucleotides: TGTGCCAGCAGCAACCGGGACAGGGGAAGCTGGAACTATGGCTACACCTTC.

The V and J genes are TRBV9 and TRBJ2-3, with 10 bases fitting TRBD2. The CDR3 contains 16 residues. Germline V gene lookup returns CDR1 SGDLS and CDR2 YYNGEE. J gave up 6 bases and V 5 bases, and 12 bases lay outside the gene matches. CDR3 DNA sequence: TGTGCCAGCAGTCGTCAAAGCGGGGGGGCTGACGATACGCAGTATTTT. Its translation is CASSRQSGGADDTQYF.

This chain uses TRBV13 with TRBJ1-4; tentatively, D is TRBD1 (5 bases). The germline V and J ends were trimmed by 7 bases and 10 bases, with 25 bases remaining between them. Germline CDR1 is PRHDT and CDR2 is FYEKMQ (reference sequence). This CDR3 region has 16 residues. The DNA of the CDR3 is TGTGCCAGCACCATCGAGGGAGGGGCTTCGTTAAGAAAACTGTTTTTT. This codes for CASTIEGGASLRKLFF.

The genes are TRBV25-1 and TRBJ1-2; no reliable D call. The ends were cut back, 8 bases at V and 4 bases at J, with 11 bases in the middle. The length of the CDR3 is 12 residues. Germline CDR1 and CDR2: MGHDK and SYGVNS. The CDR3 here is CASRGGFYGYTF. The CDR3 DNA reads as TGTGCCAGCCGCGGCGGGTTCTATGGCTACACCTTC.

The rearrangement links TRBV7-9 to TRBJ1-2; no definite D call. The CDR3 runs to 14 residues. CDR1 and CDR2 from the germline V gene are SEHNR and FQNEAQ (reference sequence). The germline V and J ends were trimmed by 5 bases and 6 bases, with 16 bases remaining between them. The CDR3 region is CASSPPGVLDGYTF. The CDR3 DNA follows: TGTGCCAGCAGCCCCCCCGGGGTTTTGGATGGCTACACCTTC.

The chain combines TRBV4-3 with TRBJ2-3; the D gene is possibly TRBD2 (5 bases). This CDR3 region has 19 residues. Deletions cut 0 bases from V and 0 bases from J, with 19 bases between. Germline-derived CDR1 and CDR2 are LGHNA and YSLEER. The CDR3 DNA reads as TGCGCCAGCAGCCAAGATGGGAGCCGCGGAGGTCATAGCACAGATACGCAGTATTTT. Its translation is CASSQDGSRGGHSTDTQYF.

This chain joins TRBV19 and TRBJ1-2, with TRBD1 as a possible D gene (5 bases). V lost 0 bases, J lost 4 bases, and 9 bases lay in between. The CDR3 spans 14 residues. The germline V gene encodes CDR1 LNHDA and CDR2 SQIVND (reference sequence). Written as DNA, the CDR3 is TGTGCCAGTAGTATAGAAGGGCAGGGCTATGGCTACACCTTC. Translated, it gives CASSIEGQGYGYTF.

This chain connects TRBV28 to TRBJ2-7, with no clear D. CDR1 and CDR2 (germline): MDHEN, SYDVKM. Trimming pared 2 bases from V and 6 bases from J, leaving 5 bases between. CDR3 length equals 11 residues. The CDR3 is CASSLTTEQYF. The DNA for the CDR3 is TGTGCCAGCAGTTTAACTACCGAGCAGTACTTC.

CDR3 region: CASSQGQGTPYEQYF. The CDR3 DNA follows: TGCGCCAGCAGCCAAGGACAGGGAACTCCCTACGAGCAGTACTTC. This chain joins TRBV4-1 and TRBJ2-7; 7 bases map to TRBD1. Germline V gives CDR1 MGHRA, CDR2 YSYEKL. The CDR3 runs 15 residues. Trimming at V came to 1 base and at J to 2 bases, leaving 5 bases not matched to a gene.

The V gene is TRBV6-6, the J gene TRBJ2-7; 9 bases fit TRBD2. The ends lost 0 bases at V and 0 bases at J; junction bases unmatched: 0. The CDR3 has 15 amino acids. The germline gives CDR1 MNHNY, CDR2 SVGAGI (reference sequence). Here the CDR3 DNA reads TGTGCCAGCAGTTACTCTAGCGGGAGCTCCTACGAGCAGTACTTC. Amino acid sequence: CASSYSSGSSYEQYF.